These T cell receptor beta chains were read from a single sample in a study of early T cells in non-severe SARS-CoV-2 infection. A single record per CDR3 protein comes from TCRdb applying MiXCR to the 5' RACE reads. The sample contains about 80,000 distinct CDR3 sequences, 9% to 10% of which appear only once. Sequenced: whole blood. These receptor sequences come from an adult who was a healthcare worker with PCR-confirmed SARS-CoV-2 infection or an uninfected control (not recorded which). Each CDR3 is given with its conserved first and last residue. The D gene is left open where the match is weak. Size tells how often a clone was seen (once, few, many) or the class of an expanded clone, and some rows leave it out.

-	TRBV20-1	TRBJ2-1	many	TGCAGTGCTATCCAGCCCTCTGGCGGATCTTGCTTC	CSAIQPSGGSCF
-	TRBV29-1	TRBJ2-7	-	TGCAGCGTTGAAGGGGTTAGCGGATCCTACGAGCAGTACTTC	CSVEGVSGSYEQYF
-	TRBV20-1	TRBJ2-5	few	TGCAGTGCTAGCTCCGGGACCGTGGGGACCCAGTACTTC	CSASSGTVGTQYF
-	TRBV10-3	TRBJ1-1	few	TGTGCCATCAGTGAGTCCAGGAGAGAACTAACTGAAGCTTTCTTT	CAISESRRELTEAFF
-	TRBV6-5	TRBJ2-2	-	TGTGCCAGCAGTTACACCCCCCCTGGCGCAGCGAACACCGGGGAGCTGTTTTTT	CASSYTPPGAANTGELFF
-	TRBV7-3	TRBJ2-5	few	TGTGCCAGCAGCTTAAGTAATGAAGAGACCCAGTACTTC	CASSLSNEETQYF
TRBD2	TRBV20-1	TRBJ2-1	-	TGCAGTGCTCCGGTCCGGGGAGGGAATGAGCAGTTCTTC	CSAPVRGGNEQFF
-	TRBV28	TRBJ1-2	few	TGTGCCAGCAGCCGGTCAGCTAACTATGGCTACACCTTC	CASSRSANYGYTF
-	TRBV2	TRBJ2-1	few	TGTGCCAGCAGTGAACGGCAGTTACCCAATGAGCAGTTCTTC	CASSERQLPNEQFF
TRBD1	TRBV11-2	TRBJ1-4	many	TGTGCCAGCAGCTCCCTGGACAGGGGGCGTGAAAAACTGTTTTTT	CASSSLDRGREKLFF
-	TRBV27	TRBJ2-3	-	TGTGCCAGCGGTTACCAGACTAGCACAGATACGCAGTATTTT	CASGYQTSTDTQYF
TRBD1	TRBV11-2	TRBJ2-1	-	TGTGCCAGCAGCTTAAGAGGGGGCCCATCCTACAATGAGCAGTTCTTC	CASSLRGGPSYNEQFF
-	TRBV7-5	TRBJ2-2	-	-	CISVSEAPTGGTGELFF
TRBD2	TRBV19	TRBJ2-7	many	TGTGCCAGTAGTTTACTAGCGGGAGGCGAGCAGTACTTC	CASSLLAGGEQYF
TRBD1	TRBV7-9	TRBJ2-2	few	TGTGCCAGCAGCTTGCGACAGGGGGAGTCCGGGGAGCTGTTTTTT	CASSLRQGESGELFF
-	TRBV10-3	TRBJ1-2	many	TGTGCCATCAGGGGGCAGAGAGGATTTGGCTACACCTTC	CAIRGQRGFGYTF
TRBD2	TRBV3-1	TRBJ2-2	-	TGTGCCAGCAGAAGGACTAGCGGGAGCCTCACCGGGGAGCTGTTTTTT	CASRRTSGSLTGELFF
TRBD1	TRBV20-1	TRBJ2-3	few	TGCAGTGCTAGGGCTCGCTCAGGGGGAGGCACAGATACGCAGTATTTT	CSARARSGGGTDTQYF
TRBD1	TRBV7-2	TRBJ2-6	many	TGTGCCAGCAGCTTAGCCGACAGGGGGCGAAGGGCCAACGTCCTGACTTTC	CASSLADRGRRANVLTF
TRBD2	TRBV12-3/TRBV12-4	TRBJ2-1	-	TGTGCCAGCAGCACTAGCGGGATCTACAATGAGCAGTTCTTC	CASSTSGIYNEQFF
-	TRBV28	TRBJ2-6	few	TGTGCCAGCAGCCTCCTCTCTGGGGCCAACGTCCTGACTTTC	CASSLLSGANVLTF
-	TRBV11-1	TRBJ2-1	few	TGTGCCAGCAGCCCGCGTAGCGAGCAGTTCTTC	CASSPRSEQFF
-	TRBV11-2	TRBJ2-3	-	TGTGCCAGCAGCCCATACGCCGGCACAGATACGCAGTATTTT	CASSPYAGTDTQYF
-	TRBV7-9	TRBJ2-5	-	TGTGCCAGCAGCTTATTGCCCCAAGAGACCCAGTACTTC	CASSLLPQETQYF
TRBD2	TRBV20-1	TRBJ2-1	once	TGCAGTGCTAGAGACTGGGGACTAGAGGACTTAAATGAGCAGTTCTTC	CSARDWGLEDLNEQFF
TRBD1	TRBV20-1	TRBJ2-5	-	TGCAGTGCCATCATCCGGGACAGACAAGAGACCCAGTACTTC	CSAIIRDRQETQYF
-	TRBV5-1	TRBJ2-3	-	TGCGCCAGCAGCTTGGGAACTAGCCCAGATACGCAGTATTTT	CASSLGTSPDTQYF
TRBD1	TRBV9	TRBJ2-3	many	TGTGCCAGCAGCCCATGGACAGGTTCTAGCACAGATACGCAGTATTTT	CASSPWTGSSTDTQYF
-	TRBV18	TRBJ1-5	many	TGTGCCAGCTCACCATGGAGGGGCAATCAGCCCCAGCATTTT	CASSPWRGNQPQHF
-	TRBV9	TRBJ1-5	many	TGTGCCAGCAGCGTAGCTGACGGTAGCAATCAGCCCCAGCATTTT	CASSVADGSNQPQHF
-	TRBV7-2	TRBJ2-3	few	TGTGCCAGCAGCTCTCAGCAAGATACGCAGTATTTT	CASSSQQDTQYF
-	TRBV11-2	TRBJ2-7	-	TGTGCCAGCAGCTTAGTCATGAGCTACGAGCAGTACTTC	CASSLVMSYEQYF
-	TRBV28	TRBJ1-2	many	TGTGCCACCAACCCGGAGGACGGCTACACCTTC	CATNPEDGYTF
-	TRBV6-5	TRBJ2-3	-	TGTGCCAGCAGGAGACGGGAGTACACAGATACGCAGTATTTT	CASRRREYTDTQYF
TRBD2	TRBV20-1	TRBJ2-7	many	TGCAGTGCTGGAGGGAGGGCAGGGACTAAGTACGAGCAGTACTTC	CSAGGRAGTKYEQYF
TRBD2	TRBV28	TRBJ2-7	many	TGTGCCAGCAACACTCCCGGGACTCAGGGAGGGGCATGGTACTTC	CASNTPGTQGGAWYF
-	TRBV7-2	TRBJ2-7	few	TGTGCCACCAAAACCTCTTCTGCGGACTCCTACGAGCAGTACTTC	CATKTSSADSYEQYF
TRBD1	TRBV4-1	TRBJ2-7	many	TGCGCCAGCAGCCAAACAACAGGGGGCTACGAGCAGTACTTC	CASSQTTGGYEQYF
-	TRBV20-1	TRBJ2-7	many	TGCAGTGCTACCGACAGGCACAGCTCCTACGAGCAGTACTTC	CSATDRHSSYEQYF
TRBD1	TRBV12-3/TRBV12-4	TRBJ1-2	many	TGTGCCAGCAGGTCGACAGGGACGTATGGCTACACCTTC	CASRSTGTYGYTF
-	TRBV6-6	TRBJ1-2	few	TGTGCCAGCAGTTCCCTGGGTGTGAAAGGGGAGGATGGCTACACCTTC	CASSSLGVKGEDGYTF
-	TRBV5-1	TRBJ1-2	-	TGCGCCAGCAGCTTGGACCCAGTCTATGGCTACACCTTC	CASSLDPVYGYTF